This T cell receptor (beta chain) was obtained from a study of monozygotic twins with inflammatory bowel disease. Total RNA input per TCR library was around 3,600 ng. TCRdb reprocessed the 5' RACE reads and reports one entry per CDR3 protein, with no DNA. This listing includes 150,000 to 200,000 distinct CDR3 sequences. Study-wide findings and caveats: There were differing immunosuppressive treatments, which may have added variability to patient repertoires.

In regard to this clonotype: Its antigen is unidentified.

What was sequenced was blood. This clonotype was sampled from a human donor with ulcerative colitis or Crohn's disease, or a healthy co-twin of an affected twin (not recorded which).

The CDR3: CASSPWAGTKVRDTEAFF. The V gene is TRBV3-1, the J gene TRBJ1-1; TCRdb returns TRBD1, unconfirmable since there is no DNA. Germline V gene data show CDR1 as LGHDT and CDR2 as YNNKEL (reference sequence). The CDR3 is 18 amino acids.